The 26 T cell receptor beta chains reported below all come from one sample, sequenced in a study of T cell responses to AZD1222 COVID-19 vaccine. The table came from immunoSEQ multiplex PCR; TCRdb's copy has only in-frame clones and leaves some out. The sample shows 130,000 to 150,000 clones, nearly 90% of them seen only once. Sequences were derived from peripheral blood, sampled on day 0 of AZD1222 vaccination. These receptors originate from an adult in good health.

This chain uses TRBV6-2 or TRBV6-3 with TRBJ1-3, with 8 nucleotides matching TRBD1. In germline, CDR1 is MNHEY, CDR2 SVGEGT. The CDR3 sequence is 16 residues long. V lost 1 base to trimming and J lost 2 bases; unmatched junction nucleotides: 4. The CDR3 here is CASSYFATGAGNTIYF. CDR3 sequence (DNA): TGTGCCAGCAGTTACTTTGCGACAGGGGCTGGAAACACCATATATTTT.

The chain combines TRBV28 with TRBJ1-5; D perhaps matches TRBD1 (5 bases). The germline gives CDR1 MDHEN, CDR2 SYDVKM. With 6 bases removed from V and 4 bases from J, the gap between germline ends came to 13 bases. This CDR3 spans 14 amino acids. As DNA, the CDR3 is TGTGCCAGCAGCCTCAGGGTTACGAATCAGCCCCAGCATTTT. Protein sequence: CASSLRVTNQPQHF. The variable domain in full, with the rest retrieved from reference TRBV28 and TRBJ1-5, is DVKVTQSSRYLVKRTGEKVFLECVQDMDHENMFWYRQDPGLGLRLIYFSYDVKMKEKGDIPEGYSVSREKKERFSLILESASTNQTSMYLCASSLRVTNQPQHFGDGTRLSIL.

The chain joins TRBV19 to TRBJ1-5; 9 nucleotides align to TRBD1. This CDR3 is built from 15 residues. The trim removed 3 bases at V and 5 bases at J, leaving 5 bases unmatched. The germline CDR1 and CDR2 sequences are LNHDA and SQIVND (reference sequence). CDR3 protein: CASSIVTGGDQPQHF. The CDR3 bases are TGTGCCAGTAGTATTGTAACAGGGGGCGATCAGCCCCAGCATTTT.

This clone was seen a handful of times. This chain joins TRBV4-3 and TRBJ2-7; D gene ambiguous. The CDR3 sequence is 15 residues long. Germline lookup yields CDR1 LGHNA and CDR2 YSLEER. The V and J ends lost 0 bases and 2 bases respectively, with 11 bases between them. The CDR3 loop is CASSQELKTPYEQYF. In DNA form, the CDR3 reads TGCGCCAGCAGCCAAGAGCTAAAAACCCCCTACGAGCAGTACTTC.

The CDR3 region is CASTRNGENYGYTF. The DNA of the CDR3 is TGTGCCAGCACCCGAAACGGGGAAAACTATGGCTACACCTTC. The chain employs TRBV6-5 and TRBJ1-2; the D is unclear. The length of the CDR3 is 14 residues. V lost 7 bases and J 2 bases, leaving 14 bases between the germline ends. CDR1 MNHEY and CDR2 SVGAGI come from the germline V gene.

The gene calls are TRBV25-1 and TRBJ1-2, with a tentative D call TRBD1 (6 bases). The CDR3 extends over 13 amino acids. Between the trimmed V and J ends, which lost 5 bases and 7 bases, there was a span of 14 bases. CDR1 and CDR2 from the germline V gene are MGHDK and SYGVNS. CDR3 coding DNA: TGTGCCAGCAGTCCTTTAGGGGGAGGTGGCTACACCTTC. Translating it yields CASSPLGGGGYTF.

This chain links TRBV9 with TRBJ1-5; D gene uncertain. In germline, CDR1 is SGDLS, CDR2 YYNGEE. This CDR3 has 14 amino acids. Trimming stripped 3 bases from V and 9 bases from J, with 16 bases between. CDR3: CASSAQESGWPQHF. Here the CDR3 DNA reads TGTGCCAGCAGCGCCCAGGAAAGCGGATGGCCCCAGCATTTT.

The rearrangement joins TRBV7-2 to TRBJ1-1, with D unresolved. Trimming removed 0 bases at V and 0 bases at J, with 11 bases between. In germline, CDR1 is SGHTA, CDR2 FQGNSA. There are 16 residues in the CDR3. CDR3 sequence (DNA): TGTGCCAGCAGCTTAGCCCCTAGTCGGTTGAACACTGAAGCTTTCTTT. Amino acid sequence: CASSLAPSRLNTEAFF.

The gene calls are TRBV7-9 and TRBJ2-1; 8 positions agree with TRBD1. The germline gives CDR1 SEHNR, CDR2 FQNEAQ (reference sequence). J lost 0 bases, V lost 3 bases, and 4 bases had no gene match. The CDR3 is 16 amino acids. CDR3 in DNA: TGTGCCAGCAGCTTCAGACAGGGGATCTCCTACAATGAGCAGTTCTTC. Residues: CASSFRQGISYNEQFF.

V gene TRBV19 combines with J gene TRBJ2-1; unclear D gene. The V end lost 3 bases, the J end lost 9 bases, and 15 bases lay between the germline ends. The CDR3 contains 14 residues. CDR1 LNHDA and CDR2 SQIVND come from the germline V gene (reference sequence). The CDR3 region has the DNA TGTGCCAGTAGTATGCCCCTCCTTTGGGGTGAGCAGTTCTTC. Translated, it gives CASSMPLLWGEQFF.

V and J are TRBV7-2 and TRBJ2-1; D not certain. V was trimmed by 2 bases and J by 7 bases, leaving 9 bases between them. The CDR3 length is 13 residues. CDR1 and CDR2 (germline): SGHTA, FQGNSA. CDR3 region: CASSLYEPNEQFF. The CDR3, as DNA: TGTGCCAGCAGCTTATATGAACCTAATGAGCAGTTCTTC.

The chain recombines TRBV10-3 with TRBJ2-6, with D unresolved. Trimming took 10 bases from V and 2 from J, leaving 9 bases between them. Germline V gene sequence: CDR1 ENHRY, CDR2 SYGVKD. The CDR3 is 13 residues long. CDR3 region: CANSRPGANVLTF. CDR3 in DNA: TGTGCCAATAGTAGACCTGGGGCCAACGTCCTGACTTTC.

This chain uses TRBV7-9 with TRBJ1-1; unclear D gene. Germline V gene sequence: CDR1 SEHNR, CDR2 FQNEAQ (reference sequence). The V end lost 1 base, the J end lost 5 bases, and 11 bases lay between the germline ends. The CDR3 loop spans 14 amino acids. The CDR3 loop reads CASSLGRSVTEAFF. In DNA, the CDR3 is TGTGCCAGCAGCTTAGGTAGATCGGTGACTGAAGCTTTCTTT.

The chain couples TRBV6-6 to TRBJ1-2, with TRBD1 matching 7 bases. With V trimmed by 7 bases and J by 2 bases, 10 bases remained unmatched. CDR3 length equals 15 residues. Germline-derived CDR1 and CDR2 are MNHNY and SVGAGI (reference sequence). Here the CDR3 reads CASTQGGSRNYGYTF. As DNA, the CDR3 is TGTGCCAGCACGCAGGGGGGCTCCCGGAACTATGGCTACACCTTC.

The gene calls are TRBV28 and TRBJ1-1, with TRBD1 as a possible D gene (6 bases). V was trimmed by 6 bases and J by 1 base, leaving 18 bases between them. CDR3 size: 16 residues. Germline CDR1 is MDHEN and CDR2 is SYDVKM. The CDR3 sequence: CASSSGGAGTNTEAFF. CDR3 coding DNA: TGTGCCAGCAGCTCCGGGGGGGCAGGGACGAACACTGAAGCTTTCTTT.

The chain uses TRBV6-5 and TRBJ2-2; D not certain. The length of the CDR3 is 14 residues. Trimming shortened V by 6 bases and J by 5 bases, and 13 bases separated the two germline ends. Germline V lookup: CDR1 MNHEY, CDR2 SVGAGI. The CDR3 protein is CASRADLETGELFF. As DNA, the CDR3 is TGTGCCAGCAGGGCGGACCTGGAGACCGGGGAGCTGTTTTTT.

The rearrangement links TRBV24-1 to TRBJ2-3, with TRBD2 identical over 12 bases. The germline gives CDR1 KGHDR, CDR2 SFDVKD. V lost 4 bases, J lost 7 bases, and 11 bases stayed unmatched. CDR3 length equals 17 residues. The CDR3 region is CATSDARGLAGLNTQYF. DNA of the CDR3: TGTGCCACCAGTGACGCAAGGGGACTAGCGGGTTTGAATACGCAGTATTTT.

The chain employs TRBV6-5 and TRBJ2-7; 9 bases match TRBD1. V shed 9 bases, J shed 3 bases, and the junction held 9 bases outside the gene matches. This CDR3 has 14 residues. CDR1 and CDR2 (germline): MNHEY, SVGAGI. CDR3 protein: CASIGTGPFYEQYF. DNA for the CDR3: TGTGCCAGTATAGGGACAGGGCCCTTCTACGAGCAGTACTTC.

This chain uses TRBV7-9 with TRBJ2-5; D might be TRBD1 (6 bases). This CDR3 is 14 amino acids long. The germline V gene encodes CDR1 SEHNR and CDR2 FQNEAQ (reference sequence). V lost 4 bases, J lost 3 bases, and 12 bases lay in between. CDR3 in amino acids: CASSSLGQKETQYF. The DNA of the CDR3 is TGTGCCAGCAGCTCCCTAGGACAGAAAGAGACCCAGTACTTC.

The CDR3 sequence: CASTQTLTMNTEAFF. CDR3 nucleotides: TGTGCCAGTACCCAGACCCTAACCATGAACACTGAAGCTTTCTTT. The chain combines TRBV19 with TRBJ1-1; D unresolved. The germline V gene has CDR1 LNHDA and CDR2 SQIVND (reference sequence). With 7 bases removed from V and 0 bases from J, the gap between germline ends came to 15 bases. The CDR3 runs to 15 residues.

This clone was seen more than once but under ten times. This sequence joins TRBV18 and TRBJ2-3; 8 nucleotides match TRBD2. CDR3 length: 16 amino acids. The V gene's germline CDR1 is KGHSH and CDR2 LQKENI. Trimming cost V 4 bases and J 1 base; bases outside gene matches: 7. The CDR3 sequence: CASSQFSGIGTDTQYF. CDR3 sequence (DNA): TGTGCCAGCTCACAGTTTAGCGGGATCGGCACAGATACGCAGTATTTT.

The CDR3 protein is CASRGGNAGGETQYF. The CDR3, as DNA: TGTGCCAGCAGGGGAGGGAATGCTGGCGGAGAGACCCAGTACTTC. This sequence joins TRBV28 and TRBJ2-5, with TRBD2 matching 7 bases. Germline loops: CDR1 MDHEN, CDR2 SYDVKM. Trimming removed 6 bases from V and 4 bases from J; junction bases left unmatched: 11. The CDR3 length is 15 residues.

The rearrangement links TRBV9 to TRBJ1-2; D might be TRBD1 (6 bases). The CDR3 loop spans 14 amino acids. V gave up 2 bases and J gave up 3 bases, with 11 bases separating them. Germline V gene data show CDR1 as SGDLS and CDR2 as YYNGEE. The CDR3 region is CASSVTGADYGYTF. CDR3 nucleotide sequence: TGTGCCAGCAGCGTGACGGGGGCTGACTATGGCTACACCTTC.

The chain carries TRBV7-2 and TRBJ1-2, with TRBD1 as a possible D gene (5 bases). The germline V gene has CDR1 SGHTA and CDR2 FQGNSA. Trimming took 0 bases from V and 9 from J, leaving 14 bases between them. The CDR3 consists of 14 residues. The CDR3: CASSLALKRGSYTF. CDR3 in DNA: TGTGCCAGCAGCTTAGCGTTGAAAAGGGGAAGCTACACCTTC.

This chain connects TRBV7-2 to TRBJ1-1, with unresolved D. V was clipped by 4 bases and J by 1 base, with 7 bases between them. The germline CDR1 and CDR2 sequences are SGHTA and FQGNSA. The CDR3 has 13 amino acids. Here the CDR3 reads CASSSRWNTEAFF. In DNA, the CDR3 is TGTGCCAGCAGCTCTCGATGGAACACTGAAGCTTTCTTT.

The gene calls are TRBV30 and TRBJ1-2; no firm D call. Germline V gene lookup returns CDR1 GTSNPN and CDR2 SVGIG (reference sequence). Trimming shortened V by 2 bases and J by 1 base, and 8 bases separated the two germline ends. The CDR3 has 13 amino acids. CDR3 loop: CAWSRGGNYGYTF. In DNA, the CDR3 is TGTGCCTGGAGTAGAGGTGGTAACTATGGCTACACCTTC. The entire variable domain, with the rest obtained from reference TRBV30 and TRBJ1-2, is as follows: SQTIHQWPATLVQPVGSPLSLECTVEGTSNPNLYWYRQAAGRGLQLLFYSVGIGQISSEVPQNLSASRPQDRQFILSSKKLLLSDSGFYLCAWSRGGNYGYTFGSGTRLTVV.